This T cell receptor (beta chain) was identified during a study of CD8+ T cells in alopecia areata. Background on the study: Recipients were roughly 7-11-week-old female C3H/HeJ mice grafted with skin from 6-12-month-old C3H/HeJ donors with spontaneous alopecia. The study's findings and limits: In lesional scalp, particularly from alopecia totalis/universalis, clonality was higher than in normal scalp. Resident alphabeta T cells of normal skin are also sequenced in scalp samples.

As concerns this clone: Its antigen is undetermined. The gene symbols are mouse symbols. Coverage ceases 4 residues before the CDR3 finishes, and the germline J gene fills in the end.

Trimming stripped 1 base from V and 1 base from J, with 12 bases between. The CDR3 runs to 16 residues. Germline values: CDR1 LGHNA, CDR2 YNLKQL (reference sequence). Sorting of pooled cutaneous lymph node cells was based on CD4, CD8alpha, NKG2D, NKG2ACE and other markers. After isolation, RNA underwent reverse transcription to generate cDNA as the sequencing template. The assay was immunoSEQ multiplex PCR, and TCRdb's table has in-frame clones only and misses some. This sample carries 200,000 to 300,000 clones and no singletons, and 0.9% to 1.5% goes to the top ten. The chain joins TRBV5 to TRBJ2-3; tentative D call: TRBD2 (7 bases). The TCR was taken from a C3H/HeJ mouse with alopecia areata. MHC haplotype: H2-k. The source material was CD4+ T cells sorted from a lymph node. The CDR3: CASSQVLGGGAETLYF. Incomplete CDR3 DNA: TGTGCCAGCAGCCAAGTCTTGGGGGGCGGTGCAGAA.